The clone carrying this T cell receptor (beta chain) came up many times. One entry per CDR3 protein, called by TCRdb with MiXCR from the multiplex PCR reads. The sample has 100,000 or so distinct CDR3 sequences; 21% are singletons. Samples came from axillary lymph nodes draining the breast cancer. These data come from a study of breast tumors, draining lymph nodes, adjacent tissues. In germline, CDR1 is KGHDR, CDR2 SFDVKD. J was trimmed by 1 base and V by 9 bases; bases with no gene match: 5. The CDR3 runs to 15 residues. The sequence came from a female donor with breast cancer. Some clones in this sample may be carry-over from other donors' samples. The chain has TRBV24-1 and TRBJ2-2; 9 bases are shared with TRBD2. Sequencing input: axillary lymph node tissue. The CDR3 spells CATQRGDLNTGELFF. As DNA, the CDR3 is TGTGCCACCCAGCGGGGGGACCTGAACACCGGGGAGCTGTTTTTT.